Given below is one T cell receptor (beta chain) in context. It was during active infection that Seattle patients were enrolled and then longitudinally followed. Assay used: immunoSEQ multiplex PCR; TCRdb lists only in-frame clones, some missing. The sample records some 350,000 clones, 88% being singletons. This specimen belongs to a study of blood T cell repertoires in COVID-19. In the study overall: Sites in the United States, Italy and Spain provided acute and convalescent COVID-19 samples. T cells, B-cell-depleted T cells, or PBMCs supplied cDNA or gDNA.

Trimming pared 5 bases from V and 7 bases from J, leaving 15 bases between. The germline V gene encodes CDR1 SGHNT and CDR2 YYREEE (reference sequence). The length of the CDR3 is 14 residues. The chain couples TRBV5-4 to TRBJ1-4; no clear D. What was sequenced was peripheral blood. The receptor comes from a woman in her seventies with COVID-19, enrolled during active disease. This CDR3 is CASSPTEGFEKLFF. In DNA form, the CDR3 reads TGTGCCAGCAGTCCCACGGAGGGCTTTGAAAAACTGTTTTTT.